Given below is one T cell receptor (beta chain) in context. This record belongs to a study of blood T cell repertoires in COVID-19. Study overall: Material from acute and convalescent COVID-19 was sourced from the United States, Italy and Spain. The cDNA or gDNA used as material had been derived from T cells, B-cell-depleted T cells, or PBMCs.

Seattle patient enrollment occurred during active infection, with longitudinal follow-up thereafter. In the study's own analysis: Reference gene primers were amplified, and this amplification served to estimate nucleated cell counts. The method was immunoSEQ multiplex PCR; TCRdb's version includes in-frame clones alone and lacks a portion of them. Clone size and V and J calls were adopted from that table, with D and trimming inferred from the DNA. The sample comprises roughly 570,000 clones, roughly nine tenths of which are singletons, and roughly 8% rests with the top ten. V was trimmed by 0 bases and J by 5 bases, leaving 11 bases between them. The CDR3 runs 15 residues. Germline V gene sequence: CDR1 SGHNT, CDR2 YYREEE (reference sequence).

The source of this sequence is a woman between 45 and 65 years old with COVID-19, enrolled during active disease. The sequencing sample was made of peripheral blood. The chain carries TRBV5-4 and TRBJ1-4; weak D call: TRBD1 (5 bases). CDR3 protein: CASSLGGRQNEKLFF. As DNA, the CDR3 is TGTGCCAGCAGCTTGGGGGGCCGACAGAATGAAAAACTGTTTTTT. Looking up the rest from reference TRBV5-4 and TRBJ1-4 gives the full variable domain: ETGVTQSPTHLIKTRGQQVTLRCSSQSGHNTVSWYQQALGQGPQFIFQYYREEENGRGNFPPRFSGLQFPNYSSELNVNALELDDSALYLCASSLGGRQNEKLFFGSGTQLSVL.